Each of the 5 T cell receptor beta chains below was sequenced from the same sample in a study of response to subunit inactivated influenza vaccine. MiXCR, applied by TCRdb to the RT-PCR reads, yields one record per CDR3 protein. The sample records a few hundred thousand distinct CDR3 sequences, around 15% being singletons. The sequencing used PBMCs from blood, collected 11 to 12 days after vaccination. Source of these receptors: a man aged 45-65 years who received an inactivated influenza vaccine.

This clonotype was observed a few times. V and J are TRBV6-2 or TRBV6-3 and TRBJ1-1; perhaps TRBD1 as D (5 bases). Germline V gene data show CDR1 as MNHEY and CDR2 as SVGEGT. V was pared by 0 bases and J by 5 bases, with 16 bases between. The CDR3 loop spans 16 amino acids. The CDR3: CASSYSKGRVKTEAFF. CDR3 in DNA: TGTGCCAGCAGTTACTCGAAAGGCAGGGTAAAGACTGAAGCTTTCTTT.

In this sample, this clonotype turned up a few times. The chain uses TRBV20-1 and TRBJ2-1; a weak D match, TRBD1 (6 bases). The CDR3 is 14 residues long. Germline CDR1 reads DFQATT; CDR2 reads SNEGSKA (reference sequence). V was cut by 3 bases and J by 3 bases, with 12 bases left in between. CDR3 loop: CSASLGAVYNEQFF. The CDR3 region has the DNA TGCAGTGCTAGTTTGGGGGCCGTCTACAATGAGCAGTTCTTC.

On this clonotype itself: This sequence may be a read error, since a much larger clone differs from it by one base. The genes are TRBV9 and TRBJ1-1; unclear D gene. This CDR3 has 14 residues. CDR1 and CDR2 from the germline V gene are SGDLS and YYNGEE. The V end lost 4 bases, the J end lost 5 bases, and 15 bases lay between the germline ends. CDR3 amino acids: CASSSFQGRTEAFF. In DNA, the CDR3 is TGTGCCAGCAGCTCCTTTCAAGGGAGAACTGAAGCTTTCTTT.

This clonotype was recorded at least ten times. This chain uses TRBV20-1 with TRBJ1-1; no clear D gene. Germline CDR1 and CDR2: DFQATT and SNEGSKA (reference sequence). V shed 5 bases and J shed 6 bases, with 10 bases lying between them. This CDR3 is built from 11 residues. DNA of the CDR3: TGCAGTGCTTCCGACACGGCTGAAGCTTTCTTT. As protein: CSASDTAEAFF.

The chain employs TRBV29-1 and TRBJ1-1; tentatively, D is TRBD1 (6 bases). Deletions cut 5 bases from V and 1 base from J, with 8 bases between. This CDR3 is built from 12 residues. From germline, CDR1 is SQVTM and CDR2 ANQGSEA. The CDR3 here is CSVKQGNTEAFF. The CDR3, as DNA: TGCAGCGTTAAACAGGGGAACACTGAAGCTTTCTTT.